This is a list of T cell receptor beta chains from one sample in a study of STAT5B mutations in CD4+ large granular lymphocyte leukemia. Sequenced by immunoSEQ multiplex PCR; TCRdb stores in-frame clones only, minus some. Here the sample spans roughly 41,000 clones, about 80% being singletons. The sample taken for sequencing was CD4+ T cells from blood buffy coats. These receptors all stem from a human donor in good health. Each CDR3 is given with its conserved first and last residue. D genes are given only for firm matches. For some rows the clone size is stated as once, few or many, or as a class when expanded; others skip it.

abundance: .; j_gene: TRBJ2-1; d_gene: .; v_gene: TRBV2; CDR3aa: CASTGVLSSYNEQFF; CDR3nt: TGTGCCAGCACCGGCGTCCTTAGCTCCTACAATGAGCAGTTCTTC
abundance: .; j_gene: TRBJ2-2; d_gene: TRBD2; v_gene: TRBV5-1; CDR3aa: CASSLAFGGGADTGELFF; CDR3nt: TGCGCCAGCAGCTTGGCCTTCGGCGGGGGGGCCGACACCGGGGAGCTGTTTTTT
abundance: once; j_gene: TRBJ2-5; d_gene: .; v_gene: TRBV5-6; CDR3aa: CASSFRAQETQYF; CDR3nt: TGTGCCAGCAGCTTTCGTGCACAAGAGACCCAGTACTTC
abundance: few; j_gene: TRBJ1-3; d_gene: .; v_gene: TRBV6-6; CDR3aa: CASTTGGRGNTIYF; CDR3nt: TGTGCCAGCACCACGGGAGGGAGGGGAAACACCATATATTTT
abundance: .; j_gene: TRBJ2-7; d_gene: TRBD1; v_gene: TRBV18; CDR3aa: CASSPPAGGVSYEQYF; CDR3nt: TGTGCCAGCTCACCACCGGCAGGGGGCGTCTCCTACGAGCAGTACTTC
abundance: .; j_gene: TRBJ2-5; d_gene: .; v_gene: TRBV18; CDR3aa: CASSGVGHLQETQYF; CDR3nt: TGTGCCAGCTCAGGGGTTGGGCACCTCCAAGAGACCCAGTACTTC
abundance: .; j_gene: TRBJ1-2; d_gene: TRBD1; v_gene: TRBV19; CDR3aa: CASRPRDRGLGYTF; CDR3nt: TGTGCCAGTAGACCCCGGGACAGGGGACTCGGCTACACCTTC
abundance: .; j_gene: TRBJ1-4; d_gene: .; v_gene: TRBV27; CDR3aa: CASSFAGAGEKLFF; CDR3nt: TGTGCCAGCAGTTTTGCGGGGGCCGGTGAAAAACTGTTTTTT
abundance: .; j_gene: TRBJ2-7; d_gene: .; v_gene: TRBV18; CDR3aa: CASSPLGYEQYF; CDR3nt: TGTGCCAGCTCACCACTAGGGTACGAGCAGTACTTC
abundance: .; j_gene: TRBJ2-6; d_gene: .; v_gene: TRBV5-1; CDR3aa: CASRQTAGANVLTF; CDR3nt: TGCGCCAGCAGGCAGACAGCTGGGGCCAACGTCCTGACTTTC
abundance: .; j_gene: TRBJ1-1; d_gene: TRBD1; v_gene: TRBV25-1; CDR3aa: CASSEYGTGGTEAFF; CDR3nt: TGTGCCAGCAGTGAATATGGGACAGGGGGTACTGAAGCTTTCTTT
abundance: .; j_gene: TRBJ2-1; d_gene: TRBD2; v_gene: TRBV18; CDR3aa: CASSSQPRTSGHNEQFF; CDR3nt: TGTGCCAGCTCTAGCCAACCCCGGACTAGCGGGCACAATGAGCAGTTCTTC
abundance: .; j_gene: TRBJ2-3; d_gene: .; v_gene: TRBV7-2; CDR3aa: CASSFGPSTDTQYF; CDR3nt: TGTGCCAGCAGCTTCGGGCCGAGCACAGATACGCAGTATTTT
abundance: .; j_gene: TRBJ2-3; d_gene: .; v_gene: TRBV19; CDR3aa: CASSIVGRVRGTDTQYF; CDR3nt: TGTGCCAGTAGTATAGTCGGCAGGGTTAGGGGCACAGATACGCAGTATTTT
abundance: .; j_gene: TRBJ2-1; d_gene: .; v_gene: TRBV7-9; CDR3aa: CASSFGRISYNEQFF; CDR3nt: TGTGCCAGCAGCTTTGGCAGGATTTCATACAATGAGCAGTTCTTC
abundance: .; j_gene: TRBJ1-5; d_gene: .; v_gene: TRBV6-6; CDR3aa: CASSYPDSNQPQHF; CDR3nt: TGTGCCAGCAGTTACCCTGACAGTAATCAGCCCCAGCATTTT
abundance: .; j_gene: TRBJ1-5; d_gene: .; v_gene: TRBV28; CDR3aa: CASSRQNQPQHF; CDR3nt: TGTGCCAGCAGTCGTCAGAATCAGCCCCAGCATTTT
abundance: .; j_gene: TRBJ2-1; d_gene: TRBD2; v_gene: TRBV7-2; CDR3aa: CASSFPTSGNEQFF; CDR3nt: TGTGCCAGCAGCTTTCCGACTAGCGGCAATGAGCAGTTCTTC
abundance: few; j_gene: TRBJ2-4; d_gene: .; v_gene: TRBV7-8; CDR3aa: CASSFGRALAKNIQYF; CDR3nt: TGTGCCAGCAGCTTTGGCAGGGCTCTAGCCAAAAACATTCAGTACTTC
abundance: .; j_gene: TRBJ1-4; d_gene: .; v_gene: TRBV18; CDR3aa: CASSPRGAGEKLFF; CDR3nt: TGTGCCAGCTCACCACGGGGGGCCGGCGAAAAACTGTTTTTT
abundance: .; j_gene: TRBJ2-5; d_gene: .; v_gene: TRBV19; CDR3aa: CASSSWGGGGETQYF; CDR3nt: TGTGCCAGTAGTTCCTGGGGAGGGGGCGGTGAGACCCAGTACTTC
abundance: .; j_gene: TRBJ1-1; d_gene: .; v_gene: TRBV7-9; CDR3aa: CASSPVALEEAFF; CDR3nt: TGTGCCAGCAGCCCGGTGGCCCTAGAGGAAGCTTTCTTT
abundance: .; j_gene: TRBJ2-7; d_gene: .; v_gene: TRBV5-1; CDR3aa: CASSADGPSYEQYF; CDR3nt: TGCGCCAGCAGCGCGGACGGTCCAAGCTACGAGCAGTACTTC
abundance: few; j_gene: TRBJ2-6; d_gene: TRBD1; v_gene: TRBV5-6; CDR3aa: CASSVRQGAAGANVLTF; CDR3nt: TGTGCCAGCAGCGTGAGACAGGGAGCGGCTGGGGCCAACGTCCTGACTTTC
abundance: .; j_gene: TRBJ2-7; d_gene: .; v_gene: TRBV7-9; CDR3aa: CASSPMWGGDYEQYF; CDR3nt: TGTGCCAGCAGCCCAATGTGGGGGGGCGACTACGAGCAGTACTTC
abundance: few; j_gene: TRBJ2-7; d_gene: .; v_gene: TRBV5-4; CDR3aa: CASSLDLHEQYF; CDR3nt: TGTGCCAGCAGCTTGGACCTCCACGAGCAGTACTTC
abundance: few; j_gene: TRBJ1-5; d_gene: .; v_gene: TRBV2; CDR3aa: CASSAANQPQHF; CDR3nt: TGTGCCAGCAGTGCAGCTAATCAGCCCCAGCATTTT
abundance: .; j_gene: TRBJ1-2; d_gene: .; v_gene: TRBV7-2; CDR3aa: CASSQDRRNYGYTF; CDR3nt: TGTGCCAGCAGCCAGGACAGACGAAACTATGGCTACACCTTC
abundance: few; j_gene: TRBJ1-5; d_gene: TRBD1; v_gene: TRBV30; CDR3aa: CAWSDPGQGRKPQHF; CDR3nt: TGTGCCTGGAGCGATCCGGGACAGGGAAGAAAGCCCCAGCATTTT
abundance: .; j_gene: TRBJ2-5; d_gene: TRBD1; v_gene: TRBV6-1; CDR3aa: CAGRTGARETQYF; CDR3nt: TGTGCCGGCAGGACAGGGGCGCGAGAGACCCAGTACTTC
abundance: .; j_gene: TRBJ1-2; d_gene: .; v_gene: TRBV28; CDR3aa: CASSYQDGYTF; CDR3nt: TGTGCCAGCAGTTACCAGGATGGCTACACCTTC
abundance: .; j_gene: TRBJ2-3; d_gene: TRBD2; v_gene: TRBV2; CDR3aa: CASSGLAGITDTQYF; CDR3nt: TGTGCCAGCAGTGGTCTAGCGGGGATCACAGATACGCAGTATTTT
abundance: .; j_gene: TRBJ2-1; d_gene: TRBD2; v_gene: TRBV11-3; CDR3aa: CASSFRTSGNNEQFF; CDR3nt: TGTGCCAGCAGCTTTAGGACTAGCGGGAACAATGAGCAGTTCTTC
abundance: .; j_gene: TRBJ2-7; d_gene: TRBD1; v_gene: TRBV9; CDR3aa: CASSPRTGLSYEQYF; CDR3nt: TGTGCCAGCAGCCCCCGGACAGGCCTAAGCTACGAGCAGTACTTC
abundance: few; j_gene: TRBJ2-2; d_gene: TRBD2; v_gene: TRBV9; CDR3aa: CASSVGRLAGELFF; CDR3nt: TGTGCCAGCAGCGTCGGGAGGCTGGCCGGGGAGCTGTTTTTT
abundance: .; j_gene: TRBJ2-1; d_gene: TRBD2; v_gene: TRBV11-3; CDR3aa: CASSPTSGHNEQFF; CDR3nt: TGTGCCAGCAGCCCGACTAGCGGGCATAATGAGCAGTTCTTC
abundance: once; j_gene: TRBJ2-6; d_gene: .; v_gene: TRBV11-3; CDR3aa: CASSPRQSMSGANVLTF; CDR3nt: TGTGCCAGCAGCCCCAGACAGTCAATGTCTGGGGCCAACGTCCTGACTTTC
abundance: .; j_gene: TRBJ2-5; d_gene: .; v_gene: TRBV27; CDR3aa: CASSSSVETQYF; CDR3nt: TGTGCCAGCAGTTCCTCGGTAGAGACCCAGTACTTC
abundance: .; j_gene: TRBJ1-3; d_gene: .; v_gene: TRBV18; CDR3aa: CASSPAKSSGNTIYF; CDR3nt: TGTGCCAGCTCACCGGCAAAGTCCTCTGGAAACACCATATATTTT
abundance: few; j_gene: TRBJ2-7; d_gene: .; v_gene: TRBV5-1; CDR3aa: CASSLVQGGTYEQYF; CDR3nt: TGCGCCAGCAGCTTGGTACAGGGTGGTACCTACGAGCAGTACTTC
abundance: .; j_gene: TRBJ2-1; d_gene: TRBD2; v_gene: TRBV5-1; CDR3aa: CASSSPAAGGESTYNEQFF; CDR3nt: TGCGCCAGCAGCTCCCCCGCCGCGGGAGGCGAATCCACCTACAATGAGCAGTTCTTC
abundance: .; j_gene: TRBJ1-6; d_gene: .; v_gene: TRBV6-1; CDR3aa: CASSELAGGNSPLHF; CDR3nt: TGTGCCAGCAGTGAATTGGCAGGTGGAAATTCACCCCTCCACTTT
abundance: .; j_gene: TRBJ1-5; d_gene: TRBD1; v_gene: TRBV5-1; CDR3aa: CASSLVAGGGNQPQHF; CDR3nt: TGCGCCAGCAGCTTGGTGGCAGGGGGAGGCAATCAGCCCCAGCATTTT
abundance: .; j_gene: TRBJ1-2; d_gene: .; v_gene: TRBV11-2; CDR3aa: CASSSRVLSGYTF; CDR3nt: TGTGCCAGCAGCTCCCGGGTGCTTAGCGGCTACACCTTC
abundance: few; j_gene: TRBJ2-7; d_gene: TRBD1; v_gene: TRBV27; CDR3aa: CASRRQGYEQYF; CDR3nt: TGTGCCAGCAGGAGACAGGGTTACGAGCAGTACTTC
abundance: .; j_gene: TRBJ2-1; d_gene: TRBD2; v_gene: TRBV4-1; CDR3aa: CASSQARTSGRAVDNEQFF; CDR3nt: TGCGCCAGCAGCCAAGCAAGGACTAGCGGGAGGGCCGTCGACAATGAGCAGTTCTTC
abundance: few; j_gene: TRBJ1-1; d_gene: TRBD1; v_gene: TRBV2; CDR3aa: CASSSNGQGVAFF; CDR3nt: TGTGCCAGCAGTTCCAACGGACAGGGTGTGGCTTTCTTT
abundance: .; j_gene: TRBJ2-4; d_gene: TRBD1; v_gene: TRBV7-9; CDR3aa: CASSTGQGAIYNIQYF; CDR3nt: TGTGCCAGCAGCACGGGACAGGGGGCGATTTATAACATTCAGTACTTC
abundance: once; j_gene: TRBJ2-2; d_gene: .; v_gene: TRBV6-5; CDR3aa: CASNRGGRIGELFF; CDR3nt: TGTGCCAGCAACAGGGGGGGGCGAATCGGGGAGCTGTTTTTT
abundance: few; j_gene: TRBJ2-1; d_gene: .; v_gene: TRBV14; CDR3aa: CASSRSRGSVYNEQFF; CDR3nt: TGTGCCAGCAGCCGTTCTCGGGGGAGTGTCTACAATGAGCAGTTCTTC
abundance: .; j_gene: TRBJ1-3; d_gene: .; v_gene: TRBV5-1; CDR3aa: CASSPGSEVLGNTIYF; CDR3nt: TGCGCCAGCAGCCCTGGGAGTGAGGTACTTGGAAACACCATATATTTT
abundance: .; j_gene: TRBJ1-2; d_gene: TRBD1; v_gene: TRBV5-6; CDR3aa: CASSSREGARGYTF; CDR3nt: TGTGCCAGCAGCTCGAGGGAGGGGGCACGGGGCTACACCTTC